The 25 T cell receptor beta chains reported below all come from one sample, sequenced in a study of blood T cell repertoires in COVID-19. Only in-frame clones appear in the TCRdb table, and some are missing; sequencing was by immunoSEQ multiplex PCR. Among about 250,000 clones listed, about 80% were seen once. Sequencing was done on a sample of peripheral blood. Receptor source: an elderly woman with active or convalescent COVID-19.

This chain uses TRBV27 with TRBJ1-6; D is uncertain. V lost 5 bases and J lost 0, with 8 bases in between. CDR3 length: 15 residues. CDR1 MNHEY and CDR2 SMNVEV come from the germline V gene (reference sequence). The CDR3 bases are TGTGCCAGCAGTCGCACAAGCTCCTATAATTCACCCCTCCACTTT. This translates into CASSRTSSYNSPLHF.

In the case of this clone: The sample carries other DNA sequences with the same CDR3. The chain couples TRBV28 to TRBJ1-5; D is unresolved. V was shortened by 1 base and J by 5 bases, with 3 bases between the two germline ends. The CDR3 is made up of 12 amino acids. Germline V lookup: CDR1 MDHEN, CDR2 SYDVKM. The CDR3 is CASSLLDQPQHF. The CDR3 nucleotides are TGTGCCAGCAGTTTATTAGATCAGCCCCAGCATTTT.

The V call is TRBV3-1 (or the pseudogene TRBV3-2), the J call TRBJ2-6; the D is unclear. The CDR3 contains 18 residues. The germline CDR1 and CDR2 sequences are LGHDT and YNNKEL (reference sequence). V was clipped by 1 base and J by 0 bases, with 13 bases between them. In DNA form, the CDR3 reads TGTGCCAGCAGCCAAGTGAGGCAAAGCATCTCTGGGGCCAACGTCCTGACTTTC. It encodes CASSQVRQSISGANVLTF.

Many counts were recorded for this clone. The CDR3 coding sequence is TGTGCCAGCAGCCCTAGCGGGCCATACAATGAGCAGTTCTTC. Its translation: CASSPSGPYNEQFF. V is TRBV11-2 and J is TRBJ2-1, with TRBD2 identical over 8 bases. The germline CDR1 and CDR2 sequences are SGHAT and FQNNGV. V trimming: 5 bases; J trimming: 4 bases; junction bases outside the gene matches: 4. The CDR3 is 14 residues long.

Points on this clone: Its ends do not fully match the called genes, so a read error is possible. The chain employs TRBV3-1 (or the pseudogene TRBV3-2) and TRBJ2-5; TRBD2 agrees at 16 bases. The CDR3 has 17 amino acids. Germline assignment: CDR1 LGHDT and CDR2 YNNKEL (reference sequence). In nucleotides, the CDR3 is TGTGCCCGCAGCCGGGGACTAGCGGGGGGGGACCAAGAGACCCAGTACTTC. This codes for CARSRGLAGGDQETQYF.

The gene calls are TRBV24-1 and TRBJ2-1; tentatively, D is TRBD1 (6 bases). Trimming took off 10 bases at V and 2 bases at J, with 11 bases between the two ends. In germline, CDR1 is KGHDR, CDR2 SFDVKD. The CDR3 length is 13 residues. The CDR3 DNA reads TGTGCCACGGAATGGGGGCCCTACAATGAGCAGTTCTTC. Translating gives CATEWGPYNEQFF.

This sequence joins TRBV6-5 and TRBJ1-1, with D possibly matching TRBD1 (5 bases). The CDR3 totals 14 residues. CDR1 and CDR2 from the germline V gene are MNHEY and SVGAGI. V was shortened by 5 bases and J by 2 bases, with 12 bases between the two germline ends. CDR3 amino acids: CASSTQTVNTEAFF. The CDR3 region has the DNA TGTGCCAGCAGTACCCAGACAGTAAACACTGAAGCTTTCTTT.

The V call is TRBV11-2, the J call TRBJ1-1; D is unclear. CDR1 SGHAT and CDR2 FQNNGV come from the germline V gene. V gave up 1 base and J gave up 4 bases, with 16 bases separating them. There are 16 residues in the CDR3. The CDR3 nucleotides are TGTGCCAGCAGCTTAGTGGCAGGCCGGTTGGGCACTGAAGCTTTCTTT. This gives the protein CASSLVAGRLGTEAFF.

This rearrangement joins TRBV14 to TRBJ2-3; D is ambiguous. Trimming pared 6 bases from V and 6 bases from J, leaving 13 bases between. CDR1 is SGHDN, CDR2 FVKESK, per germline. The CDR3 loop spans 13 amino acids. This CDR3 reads CASRRQEPDTQYF. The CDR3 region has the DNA TGTGCCAGCAGGCGACAAGAGCCCGATACGCAGTATTTT. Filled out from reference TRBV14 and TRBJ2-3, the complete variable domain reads EAGVTQFPSHSVIEKGQTVTLRCDPISGHDNLYWYRRVMGKEIKFLLHFVKESKQDESGMPNNRFLAERTGGTYSTLKVQPAELEDSGVYFCASRRQEPDTQYFGPGTRLTVL.

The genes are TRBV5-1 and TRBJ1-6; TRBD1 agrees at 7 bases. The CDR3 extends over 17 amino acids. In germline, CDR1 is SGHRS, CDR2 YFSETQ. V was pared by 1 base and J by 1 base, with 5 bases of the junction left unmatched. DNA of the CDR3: TGCGCCAGCAGCTTGACAGCAGGGGGATCCTATAATTCACCCCTCCACTTT. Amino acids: CASSLTAGGSYNSPLHF.

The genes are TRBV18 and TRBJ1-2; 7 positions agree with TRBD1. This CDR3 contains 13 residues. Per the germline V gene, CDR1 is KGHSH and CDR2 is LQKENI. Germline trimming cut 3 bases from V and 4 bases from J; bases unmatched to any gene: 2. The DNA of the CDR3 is TGTGCCAGCTCACCGGGACAGCCCTATGGCTACACCTTC. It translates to CASSPGQPYGYTF.

The CDR3, as DNA: TGCGCCAGCAGCTTGGTCAGGGGGCTCATGGATGAGCAGTTCTTC. The encoded protein is CASSLVRGLMDEQFF. The chain is built from TRBV5-1 and TRBJ2-1, with 8 bases lining up with TRBD1. Looked up from germline, CDR1 is SGHRS and CDR2 is YFSETQ. The CDR3 runs 15 residues. V lost 0 bases and J lost 8; bases outside the gene matches: 7.

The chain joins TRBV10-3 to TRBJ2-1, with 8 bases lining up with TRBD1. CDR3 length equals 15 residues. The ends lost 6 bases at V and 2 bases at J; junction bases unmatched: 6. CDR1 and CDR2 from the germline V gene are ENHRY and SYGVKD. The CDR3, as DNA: TGTGCCATCAGGGCGACAGGGGCGGCCTACAATGAGCAGTTCTTC. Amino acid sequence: CAIRATGAAYNEQFF.

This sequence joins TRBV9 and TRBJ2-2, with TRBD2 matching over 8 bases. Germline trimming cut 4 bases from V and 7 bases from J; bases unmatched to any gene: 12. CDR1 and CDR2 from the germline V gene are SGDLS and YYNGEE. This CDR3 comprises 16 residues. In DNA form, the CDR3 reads TGTGCCAGCAGCCCCCTCTCGGGGGGGTCCAACGGGGAGCTGTTTTTT. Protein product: CASSPLSGGSNGELFF. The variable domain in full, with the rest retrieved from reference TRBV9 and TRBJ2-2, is DSGVTQTPKHLITATGQRVTLRCSPRSGDLSVYWYQQSLDQGLQFLIQYYNGEERAKGNILERFSAQQFPDLHSELNLSSLELGDSALYFCASSPLSGGSNGELFFGEGSRLTVL.

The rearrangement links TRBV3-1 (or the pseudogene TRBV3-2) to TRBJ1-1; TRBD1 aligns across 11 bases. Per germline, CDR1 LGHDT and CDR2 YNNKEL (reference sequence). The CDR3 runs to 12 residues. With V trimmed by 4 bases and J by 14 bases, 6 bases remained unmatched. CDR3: CASSRDRGNSFF. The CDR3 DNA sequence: TGTGCCAGCAGCCGGGACAGGGGGAACTCATTCTTT.

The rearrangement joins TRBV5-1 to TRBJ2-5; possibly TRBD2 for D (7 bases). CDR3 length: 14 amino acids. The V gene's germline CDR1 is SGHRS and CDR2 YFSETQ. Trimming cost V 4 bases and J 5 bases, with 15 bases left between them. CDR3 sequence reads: CASSPGGPGETQYF. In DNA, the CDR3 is TGCGCCAGCAGCCCCGGGGGGCCGGGGGAGACCCAGTACTTC.

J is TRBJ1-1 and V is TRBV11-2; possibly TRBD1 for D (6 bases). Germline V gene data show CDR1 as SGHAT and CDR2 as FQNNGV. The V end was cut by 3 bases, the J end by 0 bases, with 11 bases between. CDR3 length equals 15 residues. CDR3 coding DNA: TGTGCCAGCAGCTTCCAGGGGCCTATGAACACTGAAGCTTTCTTT. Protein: CASSFQGPMNTEAFF.

The DNA of the CDR3 is TGTGCCAGCAGTGAAGGCAAGGGGGTATGGGAGACCCAGTACTTC. Translating it yields CASSEGKGVWETQYF. The chain recombines TRBV6-1 with TRBJ2-5; D might be TRBD1 (6 bases). The CDR3 covers 15 residues. Looked up from germline, CDR1 is MNHNS and CDR2 is SASEGT. Trimming cost V 1 base and J 5 bases, with 14 bases left between them.

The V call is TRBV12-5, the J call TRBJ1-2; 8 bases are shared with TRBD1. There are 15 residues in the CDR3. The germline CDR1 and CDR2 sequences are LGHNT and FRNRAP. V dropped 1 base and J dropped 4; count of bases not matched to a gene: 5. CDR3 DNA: TGTGCTAGTGGTTTGGGAGGGACAGGAGTCTATGGCTACACCTTC. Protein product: CASGLGGTGVYGYTF.

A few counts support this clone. The CDR3 reads CASSQQGQGLDTGELFF. DNA of the CDR3: TGCGCCAGCAGCCAACAGGGACAGGGGCTTGACACCGGGGAGCTGTTTTTT. The chain carries TRBV4-1 and TRBJ2-2, with 10 bases identical to TRBD1. V lost 2 bases to trimming and J lost 3 bases; unmatched junction nucleotides: 6. The CDR3 loop spans 17 amino acids. Per the germline V gene, CDR1 is MGHRA and CDR2 is YSYEKL.

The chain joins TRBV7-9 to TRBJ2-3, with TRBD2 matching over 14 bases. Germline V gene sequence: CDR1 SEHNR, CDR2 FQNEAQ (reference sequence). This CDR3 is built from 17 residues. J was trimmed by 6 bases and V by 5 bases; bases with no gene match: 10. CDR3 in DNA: TGTGCCAGCAGCCCTAAGGGACTAGCGGGAGTTCGGGATACGCAGTATTTT. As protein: CASSPKGLAGVRDTQYF.

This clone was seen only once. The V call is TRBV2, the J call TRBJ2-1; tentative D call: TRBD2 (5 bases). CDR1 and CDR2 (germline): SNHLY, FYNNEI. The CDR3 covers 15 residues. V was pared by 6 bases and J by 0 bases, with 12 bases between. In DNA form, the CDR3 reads TGTGCCAGCAGCGCCCGGAGCGGCTCCTACAATGAGCAGTTCTTC. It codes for CASSARSGSYNEQFF.

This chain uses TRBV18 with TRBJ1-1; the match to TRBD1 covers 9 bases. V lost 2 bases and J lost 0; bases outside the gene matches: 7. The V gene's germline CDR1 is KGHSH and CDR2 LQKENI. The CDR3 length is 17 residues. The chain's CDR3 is CASSPTLTGGLNTEAFF. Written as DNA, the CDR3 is TGTGCCAGCTCACCAACCCTGACAGGGGGTCTGAACACTGAAGCTTTCTTT.

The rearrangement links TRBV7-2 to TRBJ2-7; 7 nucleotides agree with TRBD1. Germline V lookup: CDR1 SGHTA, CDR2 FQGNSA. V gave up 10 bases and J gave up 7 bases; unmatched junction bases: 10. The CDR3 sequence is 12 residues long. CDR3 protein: CATRGQVGEQYF. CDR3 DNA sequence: TGTGCCACCCGAGGACAGGTGGGGGAGCAGTACTTC.

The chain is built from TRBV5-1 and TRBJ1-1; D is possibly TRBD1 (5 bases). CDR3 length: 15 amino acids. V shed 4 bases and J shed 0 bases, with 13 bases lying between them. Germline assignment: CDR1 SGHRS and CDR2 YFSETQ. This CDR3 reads CASSPGGAMNTEAFF. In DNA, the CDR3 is TGCGCCAGCAGCCCCGGTGGGGCGATGAACACTGAAGCTTTCTTT.